This T cell receptor (beta chain) was identified during a study of cytomegalovirus exposure and HLA in healthy donors. Amplification used 60 Vbeta primers and 13 Jbeta primers. Measured with immunoSEQ multiplex PCR; TCRdb has only the in-frame clones, and not every one. The table lists 90,000 to 120,000 clones, around 78% of them singletons. CDR1 and CDR2 (germline): SEHNR, FQNEAQ (reference sequence). The CDR3 is 12 amino acids. Trimming took off 6 bases at V and 4 bases at J, with 6 bases between the two ends. This clonotype originated in a young man in good health and CMV-seronegative. What was sequenced was PBMCs. V and J are TRBV7-9 and TRBJ2-2; D is undetermined. Written as DNA, the CDR3 is TGTGCCAGCAGTCACAGCACCGGGGAGCTGTTTTTT. This codes for CASSHSTGELFF.